The clone carrying this T cell receptor beta chain has a count of ten or more. Its specificity is not known. Next came a second PCR, run for about 7 to 12 cycles, which used a sample-barcoded 5' primer along with a J-beta primer mix. TCRdb recomputed calls from the 5' RACE reads with MiXCR, one row per CDR3 protein. The sample has hundreds of thousands of distinct CDR3 sequences, about 30% seen once. The data were taken from a study of blood T cells in healthy people across ages. Study-level findings and limits: Older individuals had lower TCR beta diversity per million T cells (the decline was roughly linear).

The CDR3 totals 11 residues. From germline, CDR1 is DFQATT and CDR2 SNEGSKA (reference sequence). V lost 3 bases and J lost 3, with 5 bases in between. The clonotype comes from a woman older than 75 in good health. Sequencing used blood. The V call is TRBV20-1, the J call TRBJ2-5; D gene ambiguous. Written as DNA, the CDR3 is TGCAGTGCTAGGACGGAAGAGACCCAGTACTTC. The encoded protein is CSARTEETQYF.